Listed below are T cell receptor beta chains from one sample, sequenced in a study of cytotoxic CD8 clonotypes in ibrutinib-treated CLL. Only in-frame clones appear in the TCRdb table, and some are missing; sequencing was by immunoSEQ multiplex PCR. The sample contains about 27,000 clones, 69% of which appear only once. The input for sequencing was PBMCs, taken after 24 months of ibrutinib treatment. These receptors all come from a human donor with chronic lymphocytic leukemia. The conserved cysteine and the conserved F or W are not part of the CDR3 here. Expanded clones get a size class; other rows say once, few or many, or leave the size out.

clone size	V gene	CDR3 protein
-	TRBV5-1	ASSLSGANYGYT
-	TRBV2	ASNRGGSAGELF
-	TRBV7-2	ASSLFQGALGANVLT
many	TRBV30	AWGHGSYEQY
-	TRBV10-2	ASSVSGGGDTQY
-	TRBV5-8	ASSLRGAGNTIY
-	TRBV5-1	ASSSLGGGYT
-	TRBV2	ASSVYRESYT
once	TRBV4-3	ASSQSERVNTEAF
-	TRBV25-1	ASSGEGSGPANEKLF
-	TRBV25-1	ASSEYNTEAF
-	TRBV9	ASSVGTMAALNTGELF
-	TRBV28	ASSLIMGPQH
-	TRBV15	ATSRDGESSYNEQF
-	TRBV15	ATSRDRQLQETQY
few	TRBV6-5	ASSSPGTLATEQF
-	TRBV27	ASRGGQGAYNEQF
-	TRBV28	ASSQQGNTEAF
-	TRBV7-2	ASSERTYEQY
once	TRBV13	ASSKGGSVLGYT
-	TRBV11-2	ASSPIRQDEQY
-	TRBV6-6	AIRQGARGNTIY
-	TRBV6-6	ASSPQRGGQSGELF
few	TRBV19	ASRIQQGHKTEAF
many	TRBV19	ASSIAGEYEQY
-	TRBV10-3	ASSLDGSSTDTQY
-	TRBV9	ASSVDTGNTGELF
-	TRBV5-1	ASSLRREEQY
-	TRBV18	ASSPLVGTGELF
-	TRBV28	ASSSLAGERGTQY
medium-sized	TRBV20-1	SAMGHRYYT
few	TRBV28	ASYGGRGYGYT
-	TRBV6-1	ASSAGSGANVLT
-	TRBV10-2	ASSEAQLLGAGTGELF
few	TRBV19	ASSKARRGRFDTGELF
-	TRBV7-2	ASSTTRAGETQY
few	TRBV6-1	ASLLGDSRYEQY
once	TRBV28	ASSSPPLGTYNEQF
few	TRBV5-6	ASSFGTGSNEKLF
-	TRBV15	ATSIAQGRPSKRPQH
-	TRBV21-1	ASSNRTAHEQY
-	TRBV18	ASSPQGNTGNTIY
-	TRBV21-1	ASRPKQGSYGYT
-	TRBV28	ASNRGARSNQPQH
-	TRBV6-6	ASSYSGQSGNTIY
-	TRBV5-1	ASSRTGGNSGNTIY
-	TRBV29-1	SAREYNYGYT
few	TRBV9	ASSVDSDGRLSPLH
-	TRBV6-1	ASSPGTSWNIQY
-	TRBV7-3	ASSLTGDRAEAF
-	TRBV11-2	ASSTRELPNTGELF
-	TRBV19	ASSLSGGAPETQY
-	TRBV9	ASSLRGLESYNEQF
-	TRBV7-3	ASSPLAGASTDTQY
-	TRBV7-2	ASSLGGQGQETQY
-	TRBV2	ASVMGGSGANVLT